The clone carrying this T cell receptor (beta chain) was seen ten or more times. The data derive from a study of spatial heterogeneity in lung cancer. Across the whole study: The donors were fewer than 80 patients with non-small cell lung cancer that was early-stage and untreated.

TCR cDNA molecules each had a unique molecular identifier. Each CDR3 protein is one row after TCRdb ran MiXCR on the 5' RACE reads. The data hold roughly 99,000 distinct CDR3 sequences, with just under 20% observed a single time. Time point defined: blood at routine non-recurrence follow-up after resection. The authors sequenced whole RNA from tumor, nontumor lung or frozen PBMC without sorting. The V gene's germline CDR1 is LGHNA and CDR2 YSLEER. This CDR3 has 15 residues. Between the trimmed V and J ends, which lost 4 bases and 4 bases, there was a span of 14 bases. The starting material was PBMCs, obtained at follow-up. This receptor was taken from a male donor with early-stage non-small cell lung cancer. The chain combines TRBV4-3 with TRBJ1-3, with D possibly TRBD1 on 6 matching bases. The CDR3 spells CASSPSGVSGNTIYF. CDR3 sequence (DNA): TGCGCCAGCAGCCCATCAGGGGTATCAGGAAACACCATATATTTT.